This is a list of T cell receptor beta chains from one sample in a study of blood T cells in healthy people across ages. Via MiXCR, TCRdb re-called the 5' RACE reads, giving one row per CDR3 protein. The table has 1.5 million or so distinct CDR3 sequences, approximately 42% seen once. What was sequenced was blood. Receptors were obtained from a woman under 30 in good health. The CDR3 runs from the conserved cysteine through the conserved F or W. Fields, in order: J gene, V gene, clone size, D gene, CDR3 DNA, CDR3 protein. The D gene is left open where the match is weak. Only some rows state a clone size, as once, few, many or a class for expanded clones.

TRBJ1-1	TRBV10-3	-	-	TGTGCCATCAGTGGAAAGACAGGTCAGGAAACTGGAGCTTTCTTT	CAISGKTGQETGAFF
TRBJ1-5	TRBV5-1	-	-	TGCGCCAGCAGCCCGGAGGGACCGTATCAGCCCCAGCATTTT	CASSPEGPYQPQHF
TRBJ2-7	TRBV25-1	-	TRBD1	TGTGCCAGCAGTGAATGGGGGACAGGGGAACACGAGCAGTACTTC	CASSEWGTGEHEQYF
TRBJ2-1	TRBV6-5	-	TRBD2	TGTGCCAGCTCCGGGACTAGACGCAATGAGCAGTTCTTC	CASSGTRRNEQFF
TRBJ1-6	TRBV5-1	-	TRBD1	TGCGCCAGCAGGGACGTTACAGGGGTTTCACCCCTCCACTTT	CASRDVTGVSPLHF
TRBJ2-7	TRBV28	few	TRBD1	TGTGCCAGCAGTTCGGGGACAGGGGGACCTTCCTACGAGCAGTACTTC	CASSSGTGGPSYEQYF
TRBJ2-1	TRBV5-1	-	TRBD2	TGCGCCAGCAGCTCATCAGCGGGGGGGTACACTGAGCAGTTCTTC	CASSSSAGGYTEQFF
TRBJ2-1	TRBV6-5	few	-	TGTGCCAGCAGTCCCTTTAGGGGGTCAGGCAATGAGCAGTTCTTC	CASSPFRGSGNEQFF
TRBJ2-7	TRBV28	-	TRBD1	TGTGCCAGCACCGACAGGGGCCTTCTCTACGAGCAGTACTTC	CASTDRGLLYEQYF
TRBJ2-3	TRBV10-3	-	TRBD2	TGTGCCTCATGGGGGTTAGCGGGAGAGACAGATACGCAGTATTTT	CASWGLAGETDTQYF
TRBJ1-6	TRBV11-2	few	-	TGTGCCAGCAGCTTAGGGGACCATAATTCACCCCTCCACTTT	CASSLGDHNSPLHF
TRBJ1-2	TRBV20-1	-	-	TGCGGTGCTAGACTTGAGGGGAAGAACTATGGCTACACCTTC	CGARLEGKNYGYTF
TRBJ1-5	TRBV3-1	-	TRBD1	TGTGCCAGCAGCCAAGGGACAGGGGACAAGAATCAGCCCCAGCATTTT	CASSQGTGDKNQPQHF
TRBJ2-7	TRBV5-1	-	-	TGCGCCAGCAGCTTGGGAACAGGGCGTTGGTCCTACAATGAGCAGTACTTC	CASSLGTGRWSYNEQYF
TRBJ1-4	TRBV12-3/TRBV12-4	-	-	TGTGCCAGCAGTTTTGTGGCGAACCCTCGGAATGAAAAACTGTTTTTT	CASSFVANPRNEKLFF
TRBJ2-1	TRBV27	-	-	TGTGCCACTTACAGACCTGGGGGCCCCACCAAGGAGCAGTTCTTC	CATYRPGGPTKEQFF
TRBJ1-5	TRBV6-6	-	TRBD1	TGTGCCAGCAGTTACACGGGACAGCAGCCCCAGCATTTT	CASSYTGQQPQHF
TRBJ1-4	TRBV30	-	-	TGTGCCTGGAAGGACGTTGGGGAAAAACTGTTTTTT	CAWKDVGEKLFF
TRBJ1-2	TRBV25-1	few	-	TGTGCCAGCAGTGAATCGACCGGAACTTTATATGGCTACACCTTC	CASSESTGTLYGYTF
TRBJ2-3	TRBV20-1	-	TRBD2	TGCAGTGCTAGCGGCCTAGCGGGGGGCTCCGGAGAAGATACGCAGTATTTT	CSASGLAGGSGEDTQYF
TRBJ1-5	TRBV7-9	-	-	TGTGCCAGCAGCTTAGCGCGGGGTGGGATACTACAGCCCCGGCATTTT	CASSLARGGILQPRHF
TRBJ2-6	TRBV7-6	-	TRBD2	TGTGCCAGCAGCACGGGACGAGCGGGATCTGGGGCCAACGTCCTGACTTTC	CASSTGRAGSGANVLTF
TRBJ2-6	TRBV9	-	TRBD1	TGTGCCAGCAGCGCGGACAGGTTCAGCTCTGGGGCCAACGTCCTGACTTTC	CASSADRFSSGANVLTF
TRBJ2-7	TRBV5-1	-	-	TGCGCCAGCAGCAGAAAGACAGGAACCTACGAGCAGTACTTC	CASSRKTGTYEQYF
TRBJ2-2	TRBV29-1	few	-	TGCAGCGCCGGTTCCGGGACAACGAACACCGGGGAGCTGTTTTTT	CSAGSGTTNTGELFF
TRBJ2-5	TRBV7-9	-	-	TGTGCCAGCAGCTTCTCAGACAGAGAAGAGACCCAGTACTTC	CASSFSDREETQYF
TRBJ2-7	TRBV3-1	few	-	TGTGCCAGCAGCTCCGCGACTAGAGGGGGCTACGAGCAGTACTTC	CASSSATRGGYEQYF
TRBJ2-7	TRBV12-3/TRBV12-4	few	-	TGTGCCAGCAGCCCACCTAGAATCTACGAGCAGTACTTC	CASSPPRIYEQYF
TRBJ2-7	TRBV7-2	few	TRBD2	TGTGCCAGCAGTGGCCGGGGGACTAGCGACCACGAGCAGTACTTC	CASSGRGTSDHEQYF
TRBJ2-7	TRBV18	-	-	TGTGCCAGCTCATATATAGCAGGAGCGTCCTACGAGCAGTACTTC	CASSYIAGASYEQYF
TRBJ2-3	TRBV20-1	-	TRBD2	TGCAGTGCTAGAGCCAGTAGCGGGGGGGCCGATACGCAGTATTTT	CSARASSGGADTQYF
TRBJ1-2	TRBV6-5	-	TRBD1	TGTGCCAGCAGGGCACCAGGGGGCGTCGGCTATGGCTACACCTTC	CASRAPGGVGYGYTF
TRBJ2-5	TRBV9	many	-	TGTGCCAGCAGCGTATCCGGTATAATAGGGGAGACCCAGTACTTC	CASSVSGIIGETQYF
TRBJ2-7	TRBV3-1	few	TRBD2	TGTGCCAGCAGCCAAGCCCGGGCTAGCGGGGGATCCTACGAGCAGTACTTC	CASSQARASGGSYEQYF
TRBJ1-1	TRBV6-1	-	-	TGTGCCAGCAGTGAAGCGGGGTCTGTGAACACTGAAGCTTTCTTT	CASSEAGSVNTEAFF
TRBJ2-1	TRBV27	-	TRBD2	TGTGCCAGCAGTTTATCTACTAGCGGGAGGCCCATAAATGAGCAGTTCTTC	CASSLSTSGRPINEQFF
TRBJ2-1	TRBV27	-	-	TGTGCCAGCAGCTCCTCGGGACTCCCCCTCAATGAGCAGTTCTTC	CASSSSGLPLNEQFF
TRBJ2-1	TRBV19	-	TRBD1	TGTGCCAGTAGTATCGGGACAGGGAGTCGCAATGAGCAGTTCTTC	CASSIGTGSRNEQFF
TRBJ1-1	TRBV12-3/TRBV12-4	-	-	TGTGCCAGCAGTTTAATACAGGGAGCTGAAGCTTTCTTT	CASSLIQGAEAFF
TRBJ2-6	TRBV25-1	-	-	TGTGCCAGCAGTGATTCATACAGGGCCCCCTCTGGGGCCAACGTCCTGACTTTC	CASSDSYRAPSGANVLTF
TRBJ2-3	TRBV27	-	-	TGTGCCAGCAGACCGGGACTCCACGAGACAGATACGCAGTATTTT	CASRPGLHETDTQYF
TRBJ1-6	TRBV4-1	-	-	TGCGCCAGCAGCAAGCTTACGCCGGGACATGGGTCCTCACCCCTCCACTTT	CASSKLTPGHGSSPLHF
TRBJ2-7	TRBV20-1	-	TRBD2	TGCAGTGCTAGACACGGCGGGGGTGAGCAGTACTTC	CSARHGGGEQYF